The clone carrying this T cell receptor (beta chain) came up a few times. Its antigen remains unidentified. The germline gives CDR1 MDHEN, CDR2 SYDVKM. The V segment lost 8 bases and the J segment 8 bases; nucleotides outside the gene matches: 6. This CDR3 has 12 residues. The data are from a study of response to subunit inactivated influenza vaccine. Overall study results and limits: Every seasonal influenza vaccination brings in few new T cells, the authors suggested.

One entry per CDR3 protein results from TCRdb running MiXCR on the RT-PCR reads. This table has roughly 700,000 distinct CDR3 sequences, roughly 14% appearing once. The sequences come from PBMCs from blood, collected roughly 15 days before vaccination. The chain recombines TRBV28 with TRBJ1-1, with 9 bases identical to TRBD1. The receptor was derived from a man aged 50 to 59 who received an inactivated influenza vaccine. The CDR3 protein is CASGLQGAEAFF. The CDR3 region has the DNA TGTGCCAGCGGATTACAGGGGGCGGAAGCTTTCTTT.